This T cell receptor (beta chain) was observed in a study of technical replicates of blood from several donors. TCRdb keeps only in-frame clones here, not all; method: immunoSEQ multiplex PCR. The sample carries roughly 60,000 clones, roughly 89% recorded once. The sequenced sample was PBMCs. This clonotype originated in a human donor in good health. Some clones in this sample may be carry-over from other donors' samples.

CDR3 nucleotides: TGTGCCAGCAGCTTCGGGGGAGTCGGACAGGAGGAGCAGTACTTC. Residues: CASSFGGVGQEEQYF. The chain has TRBV5-4 and TRBJ2-7; a possible D gene is TRBD1 (7 bases). This CDR3 spans 15 amino acids. Per the germline V gene, CDR1 is SGHNT and CDR2 is YYREEE (reference sequence). Trimming cost V 2 bases and J 7 bases, with 19 bases left between them.